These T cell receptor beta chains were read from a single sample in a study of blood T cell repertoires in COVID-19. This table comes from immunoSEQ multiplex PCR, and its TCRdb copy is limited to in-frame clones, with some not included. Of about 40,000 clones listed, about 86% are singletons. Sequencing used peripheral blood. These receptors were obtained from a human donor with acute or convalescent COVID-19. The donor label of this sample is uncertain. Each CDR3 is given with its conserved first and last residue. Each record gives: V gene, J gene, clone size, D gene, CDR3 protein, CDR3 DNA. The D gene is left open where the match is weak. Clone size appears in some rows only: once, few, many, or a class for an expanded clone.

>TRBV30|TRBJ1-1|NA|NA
CAWRAGVRNTEAFF
TGTGCCTGGAGGGCAGGGGTAAGGAACACTGAAGCTTTCTTT
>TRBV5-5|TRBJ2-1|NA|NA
CASSLSGVDNEQFF
TGTGCCAGCAGCTTGTCAGGGGTTGACAATGAGCAGTTCTTC
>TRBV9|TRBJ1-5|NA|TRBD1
CASSVGVTGVDQPQHF
TGTGCCAGCAGCGTAGGCGTGACAGGGGTTGATCAGCCCCAGCATTTT
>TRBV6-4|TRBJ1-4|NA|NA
CASSDYHPVTNEKLFF
TGTGCCAGCAGTGACTATCATCCAGTCACTAATGAAAAACTGTTTTTT
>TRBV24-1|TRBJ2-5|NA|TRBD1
CATSEQGSKETQYF
TGTGCCACCAGTGAACAGGGGTCTAAAGAGACCCAGTACTTC
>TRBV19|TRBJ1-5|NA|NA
CASSTPGGLSNQPQHF
TGTGCCAGTAGTACCCCCGGAGGCCTTAGCAATCAGCCCCAGCATTTT
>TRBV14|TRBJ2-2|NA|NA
CASSQDLPGVNTGELFF
TGTGCCAGCAGCCAAGATTTACCGGGGGTGAACACCGGGGAGCTGTTTTTT
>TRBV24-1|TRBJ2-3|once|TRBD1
CATSDRTGGGDTQYF
TGTGCCACCAGTGACCGGACAGGGGGAGGAGATACGCAGTATTTT
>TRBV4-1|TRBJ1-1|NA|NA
CASSLHPVNTEAFF
TGCGCCAGCAGCTTGCATCCAGTGAACACTGAAGCTTTCTTT
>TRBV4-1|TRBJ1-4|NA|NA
CASSQGRGREKLFF
TGCGCCAGCAGCCAAGGCAGGGGTCGCGAAAAACTGTTTTTT
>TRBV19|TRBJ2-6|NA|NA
CASSLFQGSSGANVLTF
TGTGCCAGTAGTCTCTTCCAGGGGAGCTCTGGGGCCAACGTCCTGACTTTC
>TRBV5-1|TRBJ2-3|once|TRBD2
CASRGLAGGADTQYF
TGCGCCAGCAGAGGACTAGCGGGAGGTGCAGATACGCAGTATTTT
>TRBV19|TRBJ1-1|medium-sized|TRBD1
CASRDRTGGRDTEAFF
TGTGCCAGTAGGGACAGGACAGGGGGGCGAGACACTGAAGCTTTCTTT
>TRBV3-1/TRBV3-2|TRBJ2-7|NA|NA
CASSLEGASYEQYF
TGTGCCAGCAGCCTTGAGGGAGCCTCCTACGAGCAGTACTTC
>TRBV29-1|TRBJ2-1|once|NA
CSVELLSEQFF
TGCAGCGTTGAGCTCTTGAGTGAGCAGTTCTTC
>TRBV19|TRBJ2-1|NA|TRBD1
CASRDRAYYNEQFF
TGTGCCAGCAGGGACAGGGCTTACTACAATGAGCAGTTCTTC
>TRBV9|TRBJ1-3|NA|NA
CASSVEAVAVSGNTIYF
TGTGCCAGCAGCGTAGAGGCTGTAGCAGTCTCTGGAAACACCATATATTTT
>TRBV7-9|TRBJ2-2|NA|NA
CASSLLTGELFF
TGTGCCAGCAGCTTACTCACCGGGGAGCTGTTTTTT
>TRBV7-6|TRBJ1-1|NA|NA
CASSLEGNTEAFF
TGTGCCAGCAGCTTGGAGGGGAACACTGAAGCTTTCTTT